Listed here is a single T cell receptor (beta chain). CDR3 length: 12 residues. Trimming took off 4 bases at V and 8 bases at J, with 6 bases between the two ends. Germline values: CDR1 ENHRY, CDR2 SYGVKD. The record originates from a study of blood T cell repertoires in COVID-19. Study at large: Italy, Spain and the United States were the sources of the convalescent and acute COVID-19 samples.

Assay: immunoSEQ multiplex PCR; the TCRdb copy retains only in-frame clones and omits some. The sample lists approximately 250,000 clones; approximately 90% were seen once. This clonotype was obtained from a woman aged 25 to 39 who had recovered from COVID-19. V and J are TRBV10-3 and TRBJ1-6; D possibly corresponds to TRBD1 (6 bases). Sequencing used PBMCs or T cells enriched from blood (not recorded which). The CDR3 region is CAISGQDSPLHF. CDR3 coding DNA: TGTGCCATCAGTGGACAGGATTCACCCCTCCACTTT.